This T cell receptor (beta chain) was sequenced for a study of blood T cell repertoires in COVID-19 (TCRdb year 2020). In the study overall: The collaborator samples originated in the United States, Italy and Spain and spanned the acute and convalescent phases of COVID-19. The material from the prospective study consisted of cDNA or gDNA derived from T cells, B-cell-depleted T cells, or PBMCs. Deeply sampled blood TCRbeta repertoires from subjects exposed to, actively infected with, or recovered from COVID-19 were included in the dataset. The repertoires were released in a freely available public database meant as a resource for research on the immune response to SARS-CoV-2. Samples were obtained from the ongoing ImmuneRACE study (first 160 participants) and from roughly 1,300 subjects provided by 6 global collaborators. Nearly every sample came with metadata listing a de-identified subject ID, COVID-19 status, age in years and sex. HLA class I and class II types, where available, came from metadata supplied by the sample provider rather than from assay-based typing.

A word on this clone: Its antigen is still unknown. Base qualities were left out, and no much larger clone turns up one base away.

Study-wide conclusions, independent of this receptor: How much clinical and demographic metadata was included differed by source and by participant, and the metadata was provided uncurated.

TCRbeta CDR3 regions were amplified from genomic DNA using the immunoSEQ Assay, a bias-controlled multiplex PCR. The study's own analysis went as follows. Nucleated cell counts per sample were estimated from amplification of reference gene primers within the assay. To quantify the absolute abundance of each unique TCRbeta CDR3 rearrangement, sequence reads were collapsed and filtered. For each sample, productive Simpson clonality was calculated by taking the square root of Simpson's diversity index across productive rearrangements. The table was pulled from immuneACCESS by TCRdb, which kept in-frame rearrangements only. Such tables lose some clones; where checked, under half of the loss comes from unresolved V genes, and the rest has no known cause. Clone size and the V and J calls come from that table; the DNA yielded D and trimming. For this sample the table gives about 65,000 clones, of which approximately 93% were detected only once. Together, the top ten hold about 3% of the sample.

V and J lose 4 bases and 0 bases, and a span of 13 bases separates them. In the germline V gene, CDR1 corresponds to SGHRS and CDR2 to YFSETQ. From the cysteine through the phenylalanine, the CDR3 covers 15 amino acids. Of all the DNA, just the CDR3 is kept, 45 bases in frame from base 1. The collaborating institutions used their own protocols to collect whole blood in K2EDTA tubes. For TCRbeta analysis, collaborator samples were shipped as frozen whole blood, as isolated PBMCs, or as DNA extracted from either sample type. This receptor was taken from a man in his sixties or seventies with active COVID-19. Sequencing was carried out using peripheral blood. The sequence links TRBV5-1 to TRBJ1-2, with the D segment identity uncertain. The CDR3 reads CASSPSSEPNYGYTF. DNA sequence: TGCGCCAGCAGCCCGAGCAGCGAGCCTAACTATGGCTACACCTTC.